The 14 T cell receptor beta chains below were found in one sample sequenced in a study of shared clonotypes between healthy human individuals. Sequencing was performed with immunoSEQ multiplex PCR; in TCRdb, only in-frame clones are kept and a portion is missing. This repertoire shows roughly 2,300,000 clones, around 93% found once; its top ten account for 0.37%. Sample: naive CD4+ T cells from PBMCs. Documented subset: CD45RA+ positively selected. These receptors originate from a man between 18 and 29 years old in good health. Some clones in this sample may be carry-over from other donors' samples.

The chain has TRBV7-6 and TRBJ1-4, with TRBD1 identical over 7 bases. Germline V gene data show CDR1 as SGHVS and CDR2 as FNYEAQ. J gave up 13 bases and V 1 base, and 6 bases lay outside the gene matches. The CDR3 is 13 residues long. CDR3 region: CASSLGDREVLFF. CDR3 sequence (DNA): TGTGCCAGCAGCTTAGGAGACAGGGAGGTACTGTTTTTT.

J is TRBJ2-7 and V is TRBV23-1, with D unclear. TRBV23-1 is recorded as an ORF, its role being uncertain. V lost 0 bases and J lost 2, with 17 bases in between. The CDR3 runs to 17 residues. CDR3 nucleotides: TGCGCCAGCAGTCAATCGGTAGTCGATTTGGAAACCTACGAGCAGTACTTC. Protein: CASSQSVVDLETYEQYF.

In this sample, this clone turned up once. CDR3 sequence (DNA): TGTGCCAGCAGCCCGGGCCCTCGGGAGACCCAGTACTTC. It yields the protein CASSPGPRETQYF. The chain employs TRBV28 and TRBJ2-5; the D is unclear. There are 13 residues in the CDR3. The germline V and J ends were trimmed by 6 bases and 5 bases, with 13 bases remaining between them. The germline CDR1 and CDR2 sequences are MDHEN and SYDVKM.

This chain connects TRBV25-1 to TRBJ1-4; no firm D call. This CDR3 has 13 amino acids. V was shortened by 7 bases and J by 10 bases, with 16 bases between the two germline ends. In germline, CDR1 is MGHDK, CDR2 SYGVNS. CDR3 sequence: CASMGRYPGKLFF. Here the CDR3 DNA reads TGTGCCAGCATGGGCCGATACCCCGGAAAACTGTTTTTT.

The V gene is TRBV5-1, the J gene TRBJ2-1; tentatively, D is TRBD1 or TRBD2 (5 bases each). Trimming took off 4 bases at V and 0 bases at J, with 14 bases between the two ends. CDR1 and CDR2 (germline): SGHRS, YFSETQ. This CDR3 is 16 amino acids long. The DNA of the CDR3 is TGCGCCAGCAGCCCGACTGGGGGTTACTCCTACAATGAGCAGTTCTTC. This encodes CASSPTGGYSYNEQFF.

The chain carries TRBV28 and TRBJ2-1, with a tentative D call TRBD2 (6 bases). The V end was cut by 6 bases, the J end by 1 base, with 16 bases between. Germline lookup yields CDR1 MDHEN and CDR2 SYDVKM. CDR3 length: 16 amino acids. CDR3 bases: TGTGCCAGCAGCCTTTGGGGCGGGAAATCCTACAATGAGCAGTTCTTC. This gives the protein CASSLWGGKSYNEQFF.

As for this clone: The same CDR3 can be traced to other DNA sequences in this sample. The J gene is TRBJ2-1, the V gene TRBV5-1; D unclear. V was cut by 0 bases and J by 2 bases, with 9 bases left in between. The CDR3 totals 15 residues. Per the germline V gene, CDR1 is SGHRS and CDR2 is YFSETQ. Written as DNA, the CDR3 is TGCGCCAGCAGCTTGGTTGGCGGTCCCTACAATGAGCAGTTCTTC. As protein: CASSLVGGPYNEQFF. Full variable domain (outside the CDR3, taken from reference TRBV5-1 and TRBJ2-1): KAGVTQTPRYLIKTRGQQVTLSCSPISGHRSVSWYQQTPGQGLQFLFEYFSETQRNKGNFPGRFSGRQFSNSRSEMNVSTLELGDSALYLCASSLVGGPYNEQFFGPGTRLTVL.

The sample holds one count of this clone. This rearrangement joins TRBV28 to TRBJ2-7; TRBD2 matches 13 bases. The CDR3 sequence is 17 residues long. Looked up from germline, CDR1 is MDHEN and CDR2 is SYDVKM. V shed 4 bases, J shed 2 bases, and the junction held 8 bases outside the gene matches. For the CDR3, the DNA is TGTGCCAGCAGTTCTCCACCGGGACTAGCGGGGCCCTACGAGCAGTACTTC. Amino acids: CASSSPPGLAGPYEQYF.

The V and J genes are TRBV5-8 and TRBJ1-2; D ambiguous. V lost 6 bases to trimming and J lost 2 bases, with 17 bases between them. Germline V lookup: CDR1 SGHTS, CDR2 YDEGEE. The CDR3 runs to 15 residues. The CDR3 region is CASTRDRTLNYGYTF. The CDR3 bases are TGTGCCAGCACCCGAGACCGGACCCTAAACTATGGCTACACCTTC.

The rearrangement joins TRBV18 to TRBJ2-6; a possible D gene is TRBD1 (6 bases). Per the germline V gene, CDR1 is KGHSH and CDR2 is LQKENI. CDR3 length: 16 amino acids. V was clipped by 4 bases and J by 3 bases, with 13 bases between them. This chain's CDR3 is CASSRTQGSGANVLTF. Here the CDR3 DNA reads TGTGCCAGCTCACGAACTCAGGGGAGTGGGGCCAACGTCCTGACTTTC. The whole variable domain, filled in from reference TRBV18 and TRBJ2-6, reads NAGVMQNPRHLVRRRGQEARLRCSPMKGHSHVYWYRQLPEEGLKFMVYLQKENIIDESGMPKERFSAEFPKEGPSILRIQQVVRGDSAAYFCASSRTQGSGANVLTFGAGSRLTVL.

The gene calls are TRBV7-9 and TRBJ2-1; D may correspond to TRBD1 or TRBD2 (5 bases each). Germline CDR1 is SEHNR and CDR2 is FQNEAQ (reference sequence). Trimming stripped 1 base from V and 1 base from J, with 20 bases between. This CDR3 region has 19 residues. The CDR3: CASSLDLSWGRGSYNEQFF. DNA for the CDR3: TGTGCCAGCAGCTTAGATCTATCCTGGGGGAGAGGGTCCTACAATGAGCAGTTCTTC.

The chain couples TRBV7-9 to TRBJ1-1; D might be TRBD1 (5 bases). Germline CDR1 reads SEHNR; CDR2 reads FQNEAQ (reference sequence). V lost 4 bases, J lost 4 bases, and 16 bases lay in between. The CDR3 length is 15 residues. CDR3 DNA sequence: TGTGCCAGCAGCTCCCGGGGGGGACTGGGCACTGAAGCTTTCTTT. Its translation is CASSSRGGLGTEAFF.

The V and J genes are TRBV19 and TRBJ1-3, with 9 bases matching TRBD1. V gave up 9 bases and J gave up 0 bases; unmatched junction bases: 6. The CDR3 runs 15 residues. Germline V gene sequence: CDR1 LNHDA, CDR2 SQIVND (reference sequence). The CDR3 coding sequence is TGTGCCAGCAGAAGACAGGGGGACTCTGGAAACACCATATATTTT. It codes for CASRRQGDSGNTIYF.

This rearrangement joins TRBV19 to TRBJ1-1; tentatively, D is TRBD1 (5 bases). CDR3 length: 10 residues. CDR1 is LNHDA and CDR2 is SQIVND in the germline V gene (reference sequence). V dropped 4 bases and J dropped 8 bases, with 5 bases sitting between them. CDR3 DNA: TGTGCCAGTAGTAGGGGGGAAGCTTTCTTT. Protein: CASSRGEAFF.